The rows below give T cell receptor beta chains drawn from one sample of a study of blood T cells in healthy people across ages. Via MiXCR, TCRdb re-called the 5' RACE reads, giving one row per CDR3 protein. The table has over 450,000 distinct CDR3 sequences, approximately 25% seen once; the top ten hold approximately 10%. This same sample was also part of a study on T cells of mothers and their children.

Sequencing was done on a sample of blood. These receptors were obtained from a boy younger than 18 in good health. Both conserved end residues are part of each CDR3. Fields, in order: CDR3 DNA, CDR3 protein, D gene, V gene, J gene, clone size. A D gene is named only where the DNA matches it firmly. Clone size is given for some rows only: seen once, a few or many times, or a class if the clone is expanded.

TGCAGTGCCAAACCCGGGTCCTTACTCCTCTCATATCAGCCCCAGCATTTT	CSAKPGSLLLSYQPQHF	.	TRBV20-1	TRBJ1-5	.
TGTGCCAGCAGTTACTCGAGGGGACTTAATCAGCCCCAGCATTTT	CASSYSRGLNQPQHF	.	TRBV6-5	TRBJ1-5	few
TGTGCCAGCAGCCCGACGCGGGGCGGAACGACAGATACGCAGTATTTT	CASSPTRGGTTDTQYF	.	TRBV4-2	TRBJ2-3	.
TGCAGCGTTGGGGTCGGGAAGAACACTGAAGCTTTCTTT	CSVGVGKNTEAFF	.	TRBV29-1	TRBJ1-1	.
TGCGCCAGCAGCCCCGGGCTAGCGGGAGGTCCTGAGACCCAGTACTTC	CASSPGLAGGPETQYF	TRBD2	TRBV5-1	TRBJ2-5	.
TGTGCCAGCAGCTTAGCCCGAGCTGGTGTCGATGAGCAGTTCTTC	CASSLARAGVDEQFF	.	TRBV7-2	TRBJ2-1	few
TGTGCCAGCAGCCCTTACGTGTCCCCTAACTATGGCTACACCTTC	CASSPYVSPNYGYTF	.	TRBV7-2	TRBJ1-2	.
TGTGCCAGCAGCTTAGTCGGACAGGGAGTCGGCGAGCAGTACTTC	CASSLVGQGVGEQYF	TRBD1	TRBV7-2	TRBJ2-7	.
TGCAGCGTTATTAGGGACCGGAACACTGAAGCTTTCTTT	CSVIRDRNTEAFF	.	TRBV29-1	TRBJ1-1	few
TGTGCCAGCAGGCCACAGGGAACTGGAAACACCATATATTTT	CASRPQGTGNTIYF	.	TRBV12-3/TRBV12-4	TRBJ1-3	.
TGTGCCAGCAGCCAAGGCAATCCGGGGACAGGGGGTGAAAAACTGTTTTTT	CASSQGNPGTGGEKLFF	TRBD1	TRBV4-2	TRBJ1-4	few
TGCGCCAGCAGCCAAGCTCAGTCGCTTAAGGTGACTGAAGCTTTCTTT	CASSQAQSLKVTEAFF	.	TRBV4-3	TRBJ1-1	.
TGTGCCAGCAGCTTATCGAGCCTGGGGAACACTGAAGCTTTCTTT	CASSLSSLGNTEAFF	.	TRBV11-2	TRBJ1-1	.
TGCGCCAGCAGCCGCCGGACGATACAGGGAAACACTGAAGCTTTCTTT	CASSRRTIQGNTEAFF	.	TRBV4-1	TRBJ1-1	once
TGTGCCAGTAGAGGACGTAGCTACAATGAGCAGTTCTTC	CASRGRSYNEQFF	.	TRBV19	TRBJ2-1	.
TGCGCCAGCAGCCAAGATGTCGGAAGGGGCTTAACTTCCTACGAGCAGTACTTC	CASSQDVGRGLTSYEQYF	.	TRBV4-3	TRBJ2-7	.
TGTGCCAGCAGCCCTCAAACTAGCGGGAGGGCCGAAGAGACCCAGTACTTC	CASSPQTSGRAEETQYF	TRBD2	TRBV7-2	TRBJ2-5	.
TGTGCCAGCAGCACCTATCTCGGTACCTACGAGCAGTACTTC	CASSTYLGTYEQYF	.	TRBV7-2	TRBJ2-7	few
TGTGCCAGCAGCTTAGCGCTAGTTGTGTCAACTAAGCACGAGCAGTACTTC	CASSLALVVSTKHEQYF	.	TRBV7-9	TRBJ2-7	.
TGTGCCAGCAGCGTAGTTGCTAGCGGGGGGATGACAGATACGCAGTATTTT	CASSVVASGGMTDTQYF	TRBD2	TRBV9	TRBJ2-3	few
TGCAGCGTTGTTTTGATCAGGGACACCTACGAGCAGTACTTC	CSVVLIRDTYEQYF	.	TRBV29-1	TRBJ2-7	few
TGTGCCAGCAGCACCCGGACAGGGGAACGCTCACCCCTCCACTTT	CASSTRTGERSPLHF	TRBD1	TRBV7-2	TRBJ1-6	.
TGTGCCAGCAGCTCCGGGACTAGCGGGAGGGGCTATGAGCAGTTCTTC	CASSSGTSGRGYEQFF	TRBD2	TRBV7-9	TRBJ2-1	.
TGCAGTGCTAGAAAGCGGGGAGGGAACACCGGGGAGCTGTTTTTT	CSARKRGGNTGELFF	TRBD2	TRBV20-1	TRBJ2-2	.
TGCAGCGTTCTGGGACAGGGAGTAGGTGAGCAGTTCTTC	CSVLGQGVGEQFF	TRBD1	TRBV29-1	TRBJ2-1	.
TGTGTCAGCAGCTCAAGGGGTTTCTATGGCTACACCTTC	CVSSSRGFYGYTF	.	TRBV13	TRBJ1-2	.
TGCGCCAGCACCACGGGACGGCTCCAAGAGACCCAGTACTTC	CASTTGRLQETQYF	.	TRBV5-1	TRBJ2-5	.
TGCAGCGGGGGACAGGGTTCGGGAAACACCATATATTTT	CSGGQGSGNTIYF	TRBD1	TRBV29-1	TRBJ1-3	.
TGTGCCAGCAGCCAAGATCTAGGACCCACAGATACGCAGTATTTT	CASSQDLGPTDTQYF	.	TRBV14	TRBJ2-3	once
TGTGCCAGCACCGAACCCCAGGGGAGGGCACAAGGCTACACCTTC	CASTEPQGRAQGYTF	.	TRBV7-9	TRBJ1-2	.
TGTGCCAGCAGTTCGGGGACTAGCCGGAGCGGGCAGTACTTC	CASSSGTSRSGQYF	TRBD2	TRBV28	TRBJ2-7	.
TGTGCCAGCAGTTACCTCCCTCCCGGGACGGCGGTCGACTACGAGCAGTACTTC	CASSYLPPGTAVDYEQYF	.	TRBV6-2/TRBV6-3	TRBJ2-7	.
TGTGCCAGCAGTGAATATTCCCAGGGGGTCCACACTGAAGCTTTCTTT	CASSEYSQGVHTEAFF	TRBD1	TRBV25-1	TRBJ1-1	few
TGTGCCAGCAGCCCCCCCGGGACAGGGAACAATGAGCAGTTCTTC	CASSPPGTGNNEQFF	TRBD1	TRBV7-2	TRBJ2-1	few
TGCAGTGCTAGCCCGACAGGGCTTAACTATGGCTACACCTTC	CSASPTGLNYGYTF	TRBD1	TRBV20-1	TRBJ1-2	.
TGTGCCAGCAGCTTATATCGGACTAGCGGGGAGGGCACGCAGTATTTT	CASSLYRTSGEGTQYF	TRBD2	TRBV7-9	TRBJ2-3	few
TGTGCCACCAGCAGAGTAACGGGAACCCCCGGGGAGCTGTTTTTT	CATSRVTGTPGELFF	.	TRBV15	TRBJ2-2	few
TGTGCCAGCAGCTTTCAGGGCCCCTACCCAGAGACCCAGTACTTC	CASSFQGPYPETQYF	.	TRBV7-9	TRBJ2-5	.
TGCAGTGCCAACTCCTTTCGAACAGGGATATTTTCCTACAATGAGCAGTTCTTC	CSANSFRTGIFSYNEQFF	.	TRBV20-1	TRBJ2-1	.
TGTGCCAGCAGCCCCTCCGCCGGATTCGCAGATACGCAGTATTTT	CASSPSAGFADTQYF	.	TRBV9	TRBJ2-3	.
TGTGCCAGCATGGGGGACACTGAAAACATTCAGTACTTC	CASMGDTENIQYF	.	TRBV12-3/TRBV12-4	TRBJ2-4	.
TGTGCCAGCAGCTCATTATTTCGGTCGCCACAGGGGGACTACAATGAGCAGTTCTTC	CASSSLFRSPQGDYNEQFF	TRBD1	TRBV11-2	TRBJ2-1	.
TGTGCCAGCGCTACCTCCTACGAGCAGTACTTC	CASATSYEQYF	.	TRBV6-2/TRBV6-3	TRBJ2-7	few
TGTGCCAGCAGCTTAGGAGTGGCTAATGAAAAACTGTTTTTT	CASSLGVANEKLFF	.	TRBV7-9	TRBJ1-4	few
TGTGCCAGCAGTTTCGTGGGCGTGACACCCCTCCACTTT	CASSFVGVTPLHF	.	TRBV12-3/TRBV12-4	TRBJ1-6	few
TGTGCCAGCAGTGCTAGCGGGGGGGCGGCAGATATGCAGTATTTT	CASSASGGAADMQYF	TRBD2	TRBV12-3/TRBV12-4	TRBJ2-3	.
TGTGCCAGCGGTTCGCGACAGGGGACGATCTACGAGCAGTACTTC	CASGSRQGTIYEQYF	TRBD1	TRBV28	TRBJ2-7	few
TGCAGCGTTGAACCGGACAGGGGGCTCTCCGTCTCCTACAATGAGCAGTTCTTC	CSVEPDRGLSVSYNEQFF	TRBD1	TRBV29-1	TRBJ2-1	few
TGTGCCAGCAGTTTATTAGGCGCGGGAGCAACGGGGGAGCAGTACTTC	CASSLLGAGATGEQYF	TRBD2	TRBV27	TRBJ2-7	few
TGCGCCAGCAGCCACGGGGATGAGGCAGGTTCCTACGAGCAGTACTTC	CASSHGDEAGSYEQYF	.	TRBV4-3	TRBJ2-7	many
TGTGCCAGCAGCTCATCCGGGACAGAAAACATTCAGTACTTC	CASSSSGTENIQYF	TRBD1	TRBV7-9	TRBJ2-4	.
TGTGCCAGCAGCCACCGACAGGGGACGGGAGAGACCCAGTATTTC	CASSHRQGTGETQYF	TRBD1	TRBV4-2	TRBJ2-5	few
TGCGCCAGCAGCCAAGGGGTAGGGAATTACGAGCAGTACTTC	CASSQGVGNYEQYF	.	TRBV4-3	TRBJ2-7	.
TGTGCCAGCAGCTACAACAGGGGGCCCTACGAGCAGTACTTC	CASSYNRGPYEQYF	TRBD1	TRBV7-2	TRBJ2-7	few
TGTGCCAGCAGCCAAGGGACCTCGACAGGGGGCGCATTATCTGGGGCCAACGTCCTGACTTTC	CASSQGTSTGGALSGANVLTF	TRBD1	TRBV4-2	TRBJ2-6	.
TGTGCCACCAGCAGAGAAAGGGGTGCCAAAAACATTCAGTACTTC	CATSRERGAKNIQYF	.	TRBV15	TRBJ2-4	.
TGTGCCAGCAGTTTAAGGGACGGTGGGGCCAACGTCCTGACTTTC	CASSLRDGGANVLTF	.	TRBV27	TRBJ2-6	.